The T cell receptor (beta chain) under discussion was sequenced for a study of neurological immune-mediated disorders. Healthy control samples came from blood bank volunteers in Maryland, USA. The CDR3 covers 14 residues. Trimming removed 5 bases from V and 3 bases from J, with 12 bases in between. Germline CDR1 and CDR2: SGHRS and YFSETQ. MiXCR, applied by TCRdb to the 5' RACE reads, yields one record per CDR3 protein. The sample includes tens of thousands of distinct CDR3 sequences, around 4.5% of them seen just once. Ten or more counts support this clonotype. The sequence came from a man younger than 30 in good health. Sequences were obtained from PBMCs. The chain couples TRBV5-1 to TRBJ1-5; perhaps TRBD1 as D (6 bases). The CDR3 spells CASRPGEINQPQHF. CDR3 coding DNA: TGCGCCAGCAGGCCAGGGGAAATCAATCAGCCCCAGCATTTT.